This T cell receptor (beta chain) was identified during a study of cytomegalovirus exposure and HLA in healthy donors (dated by TCRdb to about 2017). For the study in its entirety: An earlier analysis of some 600 of the donors reported 250 to 300 Gb of sequence data and 90 million to 120 million unique TCR beta sequences obtained from around 180 million T cells. Around 330 gigabases of sequencing data and around 80 million unique TCR sequences made up an early release that covered roughly 670 HLA-typed donors. The genetic ancestry cluster associated with self-reported Caucasian donors included 70% to 85% of the roughly 400 genotyped donors. The aim of the study was to test whether cataloging public T cell receptors could identify signatures of past pathogen exposure. The study profiled the T cell repertoires of 500 to 800 subjects by immunosequencing and related them to cytomegalovirus serostatus. Along with the roughly 670-subject first cohort, a separate validation cohort of around 110 different subjects was used. The study combined high-throughput TCR immunosequencing, statistical association of individual TCRs with disease status, and machine learning to predict cytomegalovirus infection status. A later analysis re-analyzed previously published TCR beta repertoires from roughly 690 donors and added high-resolution HLA genotyping to study TCR occurrence patterns. Rather than drawing on any new phenotypic data, the later analysis identified candidate immune exposures from TCR beta sequences and the way those sequences occurred across donors. To decide whether each TCR beta V gene segment behaved as functional or pseudogenic, an earlier analysis of some 600 of the donors relied on high-throughput TCR beta sequencing. Donor age, sex, ethnicity and CMV serostatus were collected together with the repertoire data. A later genetic analysis used genome-wide SNP genotypes for about 60% of the roughly 700 donors, treating that subset as a discovery cohort. Every repertoire in the discovery cohort had been generated on one and the same sequencing platform. HLA typing covered class I and class II loci at four-digit resolution. Typing coverage differed by locus: A, B, C, DRB1 and DQB1 were typed in about 629-640 donors, DQA1 in about 500, DPA1 in nearly 610, and DPB1 in approximately 450. Four or five DR-DQ haplotypes were handled as single units for association and clustering because linkage in the cohort was strong. On average, around 230,000 unique TCR beta nucleotide sequences were sequenced per donor among a few hundred genotyped donors of the cohort, with roughly 18% of those sequences being non-productive. Summary of the overall study and its limitations: It was suggested by the authors that the approach could potentially be generalized to other disease states and immunological phenotypes. The 87-base-pair reads could not distinguish some IMGT-functional V segments, including TRBV6-2 and TRBV6-3, so those segments were excluded. In this cohort, only TCR beta chains were sequenced, and detectable features were limited by the absence of alpha or paired-chain data. In an earlier analysis of approximately 590 of the donors, most TCR beta V segments appeared in productive rearrangements about 87% or about 30% of the time, broadly matching IMGT annotations. Presence/absence analyses assumed roughly uniform sequencing depth across donors, an assumption that may not hold. A further reported finding was that TCR beta sequences accurately predicted the HLA-A and HLA-B alleles for most subjects in the first cohort. An association between a missense DCLRE1C variant and V-gene and J-gene trimming of TCR beta chains was found in a later genetic analysis and replicated in an independent cohort. Over 15 rarely observed V segments, including chromosome 9 orphons, were excluded from the earlier analysis of some 590 of the donors because counts were too low. A later analysis found that HLA-associated TCR beta chains were more clonally expanded and had lower generation probabilities than equally common non-associated chains. Correlated functional status among segregating V segments might reflect linkage disequilibrium, but an unknown experimental factor could not be ruled out. The classifier was reported to diagnose cytomegalovirus status with high specificity and sensitivity in both the original and validation cohorts. Most TCR sequences were seen in very few donors, while some public TCRs were found in many individuals. Because HLA typing was missing for some donors at each locus, association tests included only the typed subset. In a later analysis, several top co-occurrence clusters were reported to appear linked to parvovirus B19, influenza, CMV and Epstein-Barr virus. Compared with the approximately 720-donor mean, donors in an Asian-associated ancestry cluster had fewer N-insertions in productive TCRs, according to a later genetic analysis. The study gave a list of roughly 150 TCR beta chains associated with cytomegalovirus. Three of the identified cytomegalovirus-associated TCR beta chains were confirmed in vitro to be specific for cytomegalovirus antigens. Assigning TCR associations to individual alleles was difficult when HLA alleles, especially DR and DQ, strongly co-occurred. CMV serostatus was the only immune exposure information available for the cohort. A group of highly shared sequence variants was considered likely to be a technical artifact of the sequencing pipeline. Most CMV-associated TCR beta chains appeared to be HLA-restricted in a later analysis, and the HLA associations seemed to be driven largely by CMV exposure. In a later analysis, TCR association rates were found to vary across HLA loci, with the most associated TCRs seen for DRB1 alleles and the fewest for HLA-C alleles. In a later analysis, some 18,000 TCR beta sequences were associated with specific HLA alleles at a false discovery rate of 0.05.

For this clone: The antigen this receptor binds is unknown. No per-base quality is available; no much larger clone lies one base away.

Sequences SGHRS (CDR1) and YFSETQ (CDR2) are obtained from the germline V gene. V and J are trimmed by 4 bases and 4 bases, and the gene matches miss 10 bases of the junction. Measured from the cysteine to the phenylalanine, the CDR3 is 15 residues long. CDR3 DNA only is kept here, 45 bases in frame from base 1. Library generation was performed with the immunoSEQ multiplex PCR assay. For the multiplex PCR, a mixture combining 60 forward primers for TCR Vbeta segments and 13 reverse primers for TCR Jbeta segments was used. Amplification of the CDR3 region of rearranged TCR beta genes was performed with a multiplex PCR assay on genomic DNA. Amplified TCR beta libraries were sequenced as 87-base-pair reads on the Illumina HiSeq System. On the authors' methods: Across the 700 or so repertoires, a later analysis counted about 81 million unique TCR beta chains, approximately 10 million of which were shared by at least two donors. To remove PCR and sequencing errors, raw reads were error-corrected and collapsed into unique sequences using a nearest-neighbor algorithm that merged closely related sequences. To assign V, D and J gene segments, CDR3 sequences were aligned to IMGT reference sequences. For a sequence to be retained, at least a six-nucleotide match to both a V gene segment and a J gene segment was required. A rearrangement counted as productive if the CDR3 had no stop codons and remained in frame with V and J, and every other rearrangement counted as non-productive. CDR3 was defined by IMGT convention, running from the second conserved V-encoded cysteine to the conserved J-encoded phenylalanine. Sequences without an unambiguous match to a single V gene segment were excluded from the earlier analysis of a few hundred of the donors. An earlier analysis of several hundred of the donors classified V segments as functional when productive rearrangements were above 56.7% and as segregating when the standard deviation between donors was above 5%. To diagnose cytomegalovirus status from the catalog of TCR beta chain sequences, a statistical classification framework was built. In a later analysis, V and J genes were assigned by comparing TCR nucleotide sequences against IMGT/GENE-DB human TR gene sequences. A later analysis assigned CDR3 sequences and most-parsimonious VDJ recombination scenarios with the TCRdist pipeline. In a later analysis, every TCR beta chain was defined by the combination of its CDR3 amino acid sequence and its V-gene family, and reads without a unique V-gene family were dropped. As a way to deal with suspected cross-contamination and a sequencing artifact, a later analysis dropped 450 to 600 nucleotide sequences that were highly shared and had low generation probability. In a later analysis, a clonal expansion index was calculated for each public chain from normalized within-repertoire ranks of inferred template counts. Generation probabilities in a later analysis came from a VDJ recombination model fitted to out-of-frame rearrangements, and those results were checked against IGoR. In a later analysis, TCR-TCR, TCR-HLA and TCR-CMV co-occurrence was scored with hypergeometric tests, and a repertoire-size bias correction was applied to TCR pairs. In a later analysis, false discovery rates were estimated by permuting HLA or CMV assignments 20 times. In a later analysis, co-occurring TCRs were grouped using DBSCAN, and TCRdist sequence similarity was added for clustering within HLA-allele-positive subsets. Co-occurrence clustering excluded repertoires with fewer than 30,000 or more than 120,000 public chains, plus five with anomalous nucleotide sharing. Sourced from immuneACCESS, this table was stored by TCRdb with only in-frame sequences that have V and J called. A share of the clones is absent; for the studies checked, an unresolved V gene accounts for under half, and the remainder has no known explanation. That table supplies the V and J calls and clone size; D and trimming were determined from the DNA. The sample yields approximately 120,000 clones; 77% were counted once. Clones ranked in the top ten supply approximately 11% of the sample.

The cohort was made up of roughly 670 healthy bone marrow donors. All cohort members were sampled while nominally healthy, although unrecorded immune exposures were likely present. The donor tested CMV seropositive, placing the donor among the 289 seropositive members of the cohort. A peripheral blood sample was collected from each donor, and TCR beta sequencing was performed on peripheral blood mononuclear cells. The Qiagen DNeasy Blood Extraction Kit was used to extract genomic DNA from the blood cell samples. The chain links TRBV5-1 with TRBJ1-2; TRBD1 lines up with 7 middle nucleotides. Sequencing was performed on PBMCs. This sequence originates from a man aged 35-49 years in good health and CMV-seropositive. The nucleotide sequence reads as follows: TGCGCCAGCAGCGACCCGGGACAGTGGCTCTATGGCTACACCTTC. Its protein is CASSDPGQWLYGYTF.